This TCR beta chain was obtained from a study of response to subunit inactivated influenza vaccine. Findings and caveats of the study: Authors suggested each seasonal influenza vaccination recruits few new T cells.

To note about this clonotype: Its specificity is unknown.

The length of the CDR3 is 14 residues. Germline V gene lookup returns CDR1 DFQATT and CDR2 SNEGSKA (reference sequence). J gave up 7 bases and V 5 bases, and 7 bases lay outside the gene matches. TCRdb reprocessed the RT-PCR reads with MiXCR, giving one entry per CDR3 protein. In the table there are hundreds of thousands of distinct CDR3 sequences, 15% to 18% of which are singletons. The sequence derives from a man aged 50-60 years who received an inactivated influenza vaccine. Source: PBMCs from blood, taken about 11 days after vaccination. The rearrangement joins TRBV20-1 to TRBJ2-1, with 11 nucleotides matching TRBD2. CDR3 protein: CSARGLAVLNEQFF. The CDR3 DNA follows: TGCAGTGCTCGGGGACTAGCGGTTTTAAATGAGCAGTTCTTC.